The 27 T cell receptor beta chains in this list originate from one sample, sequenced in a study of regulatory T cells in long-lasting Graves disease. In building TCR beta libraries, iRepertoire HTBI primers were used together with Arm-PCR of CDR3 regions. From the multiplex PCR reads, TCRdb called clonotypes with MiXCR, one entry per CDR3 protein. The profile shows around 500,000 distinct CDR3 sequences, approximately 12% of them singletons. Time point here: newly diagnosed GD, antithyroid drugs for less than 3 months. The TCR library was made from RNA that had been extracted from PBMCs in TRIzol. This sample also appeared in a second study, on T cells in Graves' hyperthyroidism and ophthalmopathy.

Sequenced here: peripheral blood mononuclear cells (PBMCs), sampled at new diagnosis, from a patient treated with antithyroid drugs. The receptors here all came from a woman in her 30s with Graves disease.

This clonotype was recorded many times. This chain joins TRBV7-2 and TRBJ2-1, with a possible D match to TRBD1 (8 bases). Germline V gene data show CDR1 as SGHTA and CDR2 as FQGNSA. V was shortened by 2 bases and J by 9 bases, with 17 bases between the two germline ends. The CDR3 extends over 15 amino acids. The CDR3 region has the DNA TGTGCCAGCAGCTTAACAGGGGGGGATGTCAGTGAGCAGTTCTTC. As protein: CASSLTGGDVSEQFF.

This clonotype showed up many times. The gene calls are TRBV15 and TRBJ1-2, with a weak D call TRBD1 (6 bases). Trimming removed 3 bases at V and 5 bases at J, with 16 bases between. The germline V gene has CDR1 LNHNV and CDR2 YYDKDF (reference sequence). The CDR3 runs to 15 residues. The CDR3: CATSSRQVSYYGYTF. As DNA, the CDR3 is TGTGCCACCAGCAGCAGACAGGTTTCTTATTATGGCTACACCTTC.

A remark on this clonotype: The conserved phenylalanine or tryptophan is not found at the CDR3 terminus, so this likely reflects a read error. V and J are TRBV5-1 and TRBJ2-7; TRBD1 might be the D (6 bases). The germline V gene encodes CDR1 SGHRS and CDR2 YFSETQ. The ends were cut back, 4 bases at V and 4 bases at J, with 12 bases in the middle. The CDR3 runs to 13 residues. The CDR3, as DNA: TGCGCCAGCAGCGTGGGACAAATGTACGAGCAGTACATC. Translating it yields CASSVGQMYEQYI.

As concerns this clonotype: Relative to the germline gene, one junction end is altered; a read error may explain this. The CDR3 bases are TGTGCCAACAGCAGCGGACAGATGCCCACTGAAGCTTTCTTT. Translation: CANSSGQMPTEAFF. The chain employs TRBV7-2 and TRBJ1-1, with a weak D call TRBD1 (6 bases). From germline, CDR1 is SGHTA and CDR2 FQGNSA. The CDR3 is 14 residues long.

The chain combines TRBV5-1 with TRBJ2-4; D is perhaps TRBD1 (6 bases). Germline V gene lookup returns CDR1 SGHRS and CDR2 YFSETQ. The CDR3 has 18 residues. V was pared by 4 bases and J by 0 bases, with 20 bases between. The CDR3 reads CASSTGTRGPLAKNIQYF. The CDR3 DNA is TGCGCCAGCAGCACGGGGACAAGAGGCCCGCTAGCCAAAAACATTCAGTACTTC.

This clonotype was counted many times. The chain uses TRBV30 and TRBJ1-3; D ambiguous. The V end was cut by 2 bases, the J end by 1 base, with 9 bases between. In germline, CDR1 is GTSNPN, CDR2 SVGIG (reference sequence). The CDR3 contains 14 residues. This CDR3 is CAWSLDESGNTIYF. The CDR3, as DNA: TGTGCCTGGAGTTTAGACGAATCTGGAAACACCATATATTTT.

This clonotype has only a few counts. CDR3 DNA sequence: TGTGCCAGCAGCCCCAGCGGGAGTTATCATACGCAGTATTTT. Its translation is CASSPSGSYHTQYF. The V call is TRBV14, the J call TRBJ2-3; 8 bases are shared with TRBD2. CDR1 is SGHDN, CDR2 FVKESK, per germline. The J segment lost 7 bases and the V segment lost 4 bases, leaving 7 bases of the junction unmatched. There are 14 residues in the CDR3.

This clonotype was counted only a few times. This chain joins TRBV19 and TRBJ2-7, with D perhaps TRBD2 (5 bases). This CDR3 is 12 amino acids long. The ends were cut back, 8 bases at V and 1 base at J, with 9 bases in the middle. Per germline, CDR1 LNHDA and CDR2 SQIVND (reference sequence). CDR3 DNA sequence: TGTGCCAGTCAAAGCGGTTCCTACGAGCAGTACTTC. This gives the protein CASQSGSYEQYF.

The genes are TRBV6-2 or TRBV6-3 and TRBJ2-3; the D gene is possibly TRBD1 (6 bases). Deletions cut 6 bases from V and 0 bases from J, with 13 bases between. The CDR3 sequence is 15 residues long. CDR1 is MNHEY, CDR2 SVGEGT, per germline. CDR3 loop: CASSSRGVSTDTQYF. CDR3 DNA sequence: TGTGCCAGCAGCTCCAGGGGAGTGAGCACAGATACGCAGTATTTT.

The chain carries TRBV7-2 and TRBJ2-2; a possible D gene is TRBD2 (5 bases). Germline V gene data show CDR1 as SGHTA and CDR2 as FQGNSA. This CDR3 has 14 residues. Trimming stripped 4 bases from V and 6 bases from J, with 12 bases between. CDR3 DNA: TGTGCCAGCAGCTGGCGGGCGAGCCCCGGGGAGCTGTTTTTT. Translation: CASSWRASPGELFF.

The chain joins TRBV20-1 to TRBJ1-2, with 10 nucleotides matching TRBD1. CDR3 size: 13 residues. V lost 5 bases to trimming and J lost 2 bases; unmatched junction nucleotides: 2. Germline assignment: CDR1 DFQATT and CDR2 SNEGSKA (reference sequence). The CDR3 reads CSAPTGGNYGYTF. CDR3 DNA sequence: TGCAGTGCTCCGACAGGGGGCAACTATGGCTACACCTTC.

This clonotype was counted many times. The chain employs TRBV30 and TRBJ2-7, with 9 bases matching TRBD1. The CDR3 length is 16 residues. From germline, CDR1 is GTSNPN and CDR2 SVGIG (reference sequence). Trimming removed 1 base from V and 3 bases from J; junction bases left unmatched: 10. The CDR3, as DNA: TGTGCCTGGAGTGCCCTCACCGGGACAGGGAGCTACGAGCAGTACTTC. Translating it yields CAWSALTGTGSYEQYF.

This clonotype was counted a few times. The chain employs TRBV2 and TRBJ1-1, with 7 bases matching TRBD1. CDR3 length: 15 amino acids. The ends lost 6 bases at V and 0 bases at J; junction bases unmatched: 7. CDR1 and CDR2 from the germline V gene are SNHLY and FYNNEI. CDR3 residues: CASSGRTGLNTEAFF. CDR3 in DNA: TGTGCCAGCAGCGGACGGACAGGACTGAACACTGAAGCTTTCTTT. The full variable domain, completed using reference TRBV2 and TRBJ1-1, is EPEVTQTPSHQVTQMGQEVILRCVPISNHLYFYWYRQILGQKVEFLVSFYNNEISEKSEIFDDQFSVERPDGSNFTLKIRSTKLEDSAMYFCASSGRTGLNTEAFFGQGTRLTVV.

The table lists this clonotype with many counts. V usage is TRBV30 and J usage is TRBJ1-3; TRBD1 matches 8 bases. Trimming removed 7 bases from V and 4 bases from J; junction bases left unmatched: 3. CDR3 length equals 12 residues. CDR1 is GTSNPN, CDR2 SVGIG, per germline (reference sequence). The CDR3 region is CASGTGGNTIYF. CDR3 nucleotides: TGTGCCTCTGGGACAGGCGGAAACACCATATATTTT.

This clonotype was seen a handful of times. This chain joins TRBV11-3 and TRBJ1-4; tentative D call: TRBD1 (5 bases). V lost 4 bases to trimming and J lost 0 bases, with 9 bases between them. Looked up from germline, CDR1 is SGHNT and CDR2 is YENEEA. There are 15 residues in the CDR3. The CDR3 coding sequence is TGTGCCAGCAGCTCGAGCAGGGCAACTAATGAAAAACTGTTTTTT. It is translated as CASSSSRATNEKLFF.

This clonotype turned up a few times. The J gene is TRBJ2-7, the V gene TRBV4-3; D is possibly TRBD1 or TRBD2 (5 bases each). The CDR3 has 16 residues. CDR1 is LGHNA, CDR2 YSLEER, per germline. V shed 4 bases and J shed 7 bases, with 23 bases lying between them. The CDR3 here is CASSPHGGPNQWEQYF. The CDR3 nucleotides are TGCGCCAGCAGCCCCCATGGGGGTCCGAACCAATGGGAGCAGTACTTC.

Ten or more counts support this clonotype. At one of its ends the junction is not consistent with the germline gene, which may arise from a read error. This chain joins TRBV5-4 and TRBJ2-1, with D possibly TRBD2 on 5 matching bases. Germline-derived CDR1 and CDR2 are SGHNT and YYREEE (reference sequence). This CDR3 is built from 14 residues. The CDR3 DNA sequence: TGTGCCAGCAGCCCGTGGACTGGCGGTAAGGACTGGGTCTTC. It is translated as CASSPWTGGKDWVF. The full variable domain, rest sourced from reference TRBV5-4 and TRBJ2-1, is ETGVTQSPTHLIKTRGQQVTLRCSSQSGHNTVSWYQQALGQGPQFIFQYYREEENGRGNFPPRFSGLQFPNYSSELNVNALELDDSALYLCASSPWTGGKDWVFGPGTRLTVL.

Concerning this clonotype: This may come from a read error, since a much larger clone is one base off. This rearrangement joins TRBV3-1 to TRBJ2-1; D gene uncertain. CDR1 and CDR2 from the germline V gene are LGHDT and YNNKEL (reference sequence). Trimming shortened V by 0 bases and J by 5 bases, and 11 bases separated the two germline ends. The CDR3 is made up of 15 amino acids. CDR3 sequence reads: CASSQDLPGNNEQFF. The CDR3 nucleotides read TGTGCCAGCAGCCAAGATCTTCCTGGCAACAATGAGCAGTTCTTC.

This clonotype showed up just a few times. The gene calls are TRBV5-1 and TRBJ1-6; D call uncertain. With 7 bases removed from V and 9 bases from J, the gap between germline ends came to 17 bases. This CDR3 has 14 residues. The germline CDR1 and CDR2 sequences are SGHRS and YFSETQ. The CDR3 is CASGTADSGSPLHF. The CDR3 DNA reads TGCGCCAGCGGTACGGCAGATTCCGGTTCACCCCTCCACTTT.

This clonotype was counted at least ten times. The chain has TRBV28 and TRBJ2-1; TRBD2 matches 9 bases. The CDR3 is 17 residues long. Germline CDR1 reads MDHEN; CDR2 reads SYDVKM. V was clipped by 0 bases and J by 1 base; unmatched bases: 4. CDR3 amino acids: CASSLWTLAGSYNEQFF. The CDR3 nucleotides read TGTGCCAGCAGTTTATGGACCCTAGCGGGATCCTACAATGAGCAGTTCTTC. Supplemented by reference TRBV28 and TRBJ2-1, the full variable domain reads DVKVTQSSRYLVKRTGEKVFLECVQDMDHENMFWYRQDPGLGLRLIYFSYDVKMKEKGDIPEGYSVSREKKERFSLILESASTNQTSMYLCASSLWTLAGSYNEQFFGPGTRLTVL.

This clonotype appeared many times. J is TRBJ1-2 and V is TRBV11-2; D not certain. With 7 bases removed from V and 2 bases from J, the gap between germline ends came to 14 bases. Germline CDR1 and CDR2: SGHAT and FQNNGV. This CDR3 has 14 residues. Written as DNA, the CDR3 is TGTGCCAGCACCCCCGCAGGCGGGAACTATGGCTACACCTTC. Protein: CASTPAGGNYGYTF.

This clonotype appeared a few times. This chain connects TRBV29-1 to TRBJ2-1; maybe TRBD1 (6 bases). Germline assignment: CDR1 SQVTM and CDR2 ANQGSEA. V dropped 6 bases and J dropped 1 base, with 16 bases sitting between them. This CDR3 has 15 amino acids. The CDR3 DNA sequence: TGCAGCGTCTTAGGACAGCCGAAGTCCTACAATGAGCAGTTCTTC. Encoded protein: CSVLGQPKSYNEQFF.

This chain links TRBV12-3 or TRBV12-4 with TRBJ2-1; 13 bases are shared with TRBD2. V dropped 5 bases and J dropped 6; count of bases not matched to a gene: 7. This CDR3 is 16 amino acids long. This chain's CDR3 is CASSPGLAGAVNEQFF. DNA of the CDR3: TGTGCCAGCAGTCCCGGACTAGCGGGAGCGGTCAATGAGCAGTTCTTC.

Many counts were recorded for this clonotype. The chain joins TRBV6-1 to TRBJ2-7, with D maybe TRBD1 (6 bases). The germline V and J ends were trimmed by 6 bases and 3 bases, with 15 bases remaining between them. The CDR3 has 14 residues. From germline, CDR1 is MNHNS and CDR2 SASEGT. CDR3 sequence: CASRDSGLVYEQYF. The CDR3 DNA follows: TGTGCCAGCAGGGACAGCGGCCTGGTCTACGAGCAGTACTTC.

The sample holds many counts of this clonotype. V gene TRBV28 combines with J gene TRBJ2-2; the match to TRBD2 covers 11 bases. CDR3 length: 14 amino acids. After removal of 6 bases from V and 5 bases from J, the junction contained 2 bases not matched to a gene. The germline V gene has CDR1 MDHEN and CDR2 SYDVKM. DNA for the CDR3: TGTGCCAGCAGAAGACTAGCGGGGACCGGGGAGCTGTTTTTT. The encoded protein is CASRRLAGTGELFF.

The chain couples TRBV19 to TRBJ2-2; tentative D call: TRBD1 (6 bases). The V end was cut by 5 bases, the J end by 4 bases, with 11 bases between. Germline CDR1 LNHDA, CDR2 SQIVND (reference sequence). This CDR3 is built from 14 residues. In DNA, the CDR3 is TGTGCCAGTAGTCTCAGGGGAGCCACCGGGGAGCTGTTTTTT. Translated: CASSLRGATGELFF.

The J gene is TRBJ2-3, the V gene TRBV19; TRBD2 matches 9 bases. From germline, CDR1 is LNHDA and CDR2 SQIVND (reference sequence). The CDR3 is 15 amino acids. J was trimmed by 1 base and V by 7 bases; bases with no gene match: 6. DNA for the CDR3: TGTGCCAGTAAGGCGGGGGGGGCCGGCACAGATACGCAGTATTTT. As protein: CASKAGGAGTDTQYF.